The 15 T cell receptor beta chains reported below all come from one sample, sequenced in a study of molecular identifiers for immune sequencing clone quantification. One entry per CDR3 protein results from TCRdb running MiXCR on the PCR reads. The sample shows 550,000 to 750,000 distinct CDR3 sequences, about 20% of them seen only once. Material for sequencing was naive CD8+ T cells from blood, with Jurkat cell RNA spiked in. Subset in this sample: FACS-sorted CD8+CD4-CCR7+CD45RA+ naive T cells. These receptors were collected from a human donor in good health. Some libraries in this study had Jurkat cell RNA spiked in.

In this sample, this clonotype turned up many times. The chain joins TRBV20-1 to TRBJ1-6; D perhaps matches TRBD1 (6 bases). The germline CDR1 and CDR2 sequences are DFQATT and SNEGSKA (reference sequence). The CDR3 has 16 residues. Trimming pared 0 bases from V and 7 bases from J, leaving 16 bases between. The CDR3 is CSARDVLGQINSPLHF. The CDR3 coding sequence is TGCAGTGCTAGAGACGTCCTAGGACAGATAAATTCACCCCTCCACTTT.

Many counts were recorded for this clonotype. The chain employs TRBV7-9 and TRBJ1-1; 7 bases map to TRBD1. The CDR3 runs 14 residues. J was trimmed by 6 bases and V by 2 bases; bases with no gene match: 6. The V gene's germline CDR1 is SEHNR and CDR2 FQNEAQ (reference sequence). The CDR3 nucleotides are TGTGCCAGCAGCTTACCGCAGGGGGTCTCTGAAGCTTTCTTT. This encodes CASSLPQGVSEAFF.

The CDR3 loop reads CASSSGTGFHEQYF. CDR3 coding DNA: TGTGCCAGCAGTTCCGGGACAGGGTTCCACGAGCAGTACTTC. The chain recombines TRBV5-4 with TRBJ2-7; 9 bases fit TRBD1. The CDR3 has 14 amino acids. The germline gives CDR1 SGHNT, CDR2 YYREEE (reference sequence). With V trimmed by 5 bases and J by 5 bases, 8 bases remained unmatched. Variable domain in full (rest from reference TRBV5-4 and TRBJ2-7): ETGVTQSPTHLIKTRGQQVTLRCSSQSGHNTVSWYQQALGQGPQFIFQYYREEENGRGNFPPRFSGLQFPNYSSELNVNALELDDSALYLCASSSGTGFHEQYFGPGTRLTVT.

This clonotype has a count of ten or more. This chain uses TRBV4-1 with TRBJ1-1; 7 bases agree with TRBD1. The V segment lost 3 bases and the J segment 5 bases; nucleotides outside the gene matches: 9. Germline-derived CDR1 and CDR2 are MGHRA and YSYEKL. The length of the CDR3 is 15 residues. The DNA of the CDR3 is TGCGCCAGCAGCCAGGGGAACAGGGGATTAACTGAAGCTTTCTTT. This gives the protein CASSQGNRGLTEAFF.

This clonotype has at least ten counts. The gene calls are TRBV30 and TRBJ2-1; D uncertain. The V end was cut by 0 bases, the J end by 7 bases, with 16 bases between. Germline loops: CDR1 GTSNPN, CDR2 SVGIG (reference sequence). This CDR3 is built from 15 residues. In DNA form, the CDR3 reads TGTGCCTGGAGTGTTTTCGGCTTGGACGAGAATGAGCAGTTCTTC. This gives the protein CAWSVFGLDENEQFF.

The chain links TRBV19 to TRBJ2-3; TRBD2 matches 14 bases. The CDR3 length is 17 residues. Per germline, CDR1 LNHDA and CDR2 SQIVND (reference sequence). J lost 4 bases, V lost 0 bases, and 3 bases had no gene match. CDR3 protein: CASSIDGTSGSADTQYF. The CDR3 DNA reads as TGTGCCAGTAGTATAGACGGGACTAGCGGGAGTGCAGATACGCAGTATTTT.

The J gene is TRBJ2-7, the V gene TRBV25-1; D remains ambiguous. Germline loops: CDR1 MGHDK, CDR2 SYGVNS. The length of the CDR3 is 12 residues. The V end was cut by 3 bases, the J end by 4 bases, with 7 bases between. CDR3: CASSDPFYEQYF. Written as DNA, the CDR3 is TGTGCCAGCAGTGACCCCTTTTACGAGCAGTACTTC.

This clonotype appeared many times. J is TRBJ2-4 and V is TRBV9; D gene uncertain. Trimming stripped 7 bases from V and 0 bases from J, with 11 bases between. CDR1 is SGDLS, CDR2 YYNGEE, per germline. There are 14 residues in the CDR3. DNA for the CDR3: TGTGCCAGCGTTCCCCAGTTAGCCAAAAACATTCAGTACTTC. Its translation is CASVPQLAKNIQYF.

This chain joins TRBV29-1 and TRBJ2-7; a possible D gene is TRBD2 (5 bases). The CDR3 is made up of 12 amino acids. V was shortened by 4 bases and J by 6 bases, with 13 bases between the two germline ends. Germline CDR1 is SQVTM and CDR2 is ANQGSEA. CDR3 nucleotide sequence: TGCAGCGTTGTATCGGAAGGAGGCGAGCAGTACTTC. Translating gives CSVVSEGGEQYF.

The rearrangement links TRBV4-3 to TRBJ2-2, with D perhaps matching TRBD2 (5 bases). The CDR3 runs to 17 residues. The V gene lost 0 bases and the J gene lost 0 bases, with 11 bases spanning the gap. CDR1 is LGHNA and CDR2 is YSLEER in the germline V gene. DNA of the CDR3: TGCGCCAGCAGCCAAGATTTGACGGGGACGAACACCGGGGAGCTGTTTTTT. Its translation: CASSQDLTGTNTGELFF.

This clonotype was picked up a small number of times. The CDR3 here is CASSLRSSTNGYTF. The CDR3 bases are TGCGCCAGCAGCTTGCGGTCGAGCACAAATGGCTACACCTTC. This chain connects TRBV5-1 to TRBJ1-2; D is undetermined. V lost 1 base to trimming and J lost 6 bases, with 13 bases between them. This CDR3 comprises 14 residues. CDR1 is SGHRS, CDR2 YFSETQ, per germline.

The CDR3 coding sequence is TGCGCCAGCAGCCAAGGTGCGGGAGCTCCTAGCACAGATACGCAGTATTTT. Amino acid sequence: CASSQGAGAPSTDTQYF. The genes are TRBV4-1 and TRBJ2-3; TRBD2 matches 7 bases. V lost 1 base and J lost 0; bases outside the gene matches: 7. The germline V gene encodes CDR1 MGHRA and CDR2 YSYEKL. The CDR3 runs to 17 residues.

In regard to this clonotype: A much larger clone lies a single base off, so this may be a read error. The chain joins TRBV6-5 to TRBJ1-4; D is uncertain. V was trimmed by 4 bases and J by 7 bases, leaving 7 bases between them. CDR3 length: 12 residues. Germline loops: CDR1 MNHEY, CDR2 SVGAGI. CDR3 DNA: TGTGCCAGCAGTTCCGCAGGTGAAAAACTGTTTTTT. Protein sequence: CASSSAGEKLFF.

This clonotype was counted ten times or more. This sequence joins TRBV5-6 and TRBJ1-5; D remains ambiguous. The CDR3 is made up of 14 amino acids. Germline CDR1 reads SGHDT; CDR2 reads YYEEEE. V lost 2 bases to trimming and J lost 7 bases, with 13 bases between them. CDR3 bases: TGTGCCAGCAGCTTCAGTGGGGAAGGGCAGCCCCAGCATTTT. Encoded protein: CASSFSGEGQPQHF.

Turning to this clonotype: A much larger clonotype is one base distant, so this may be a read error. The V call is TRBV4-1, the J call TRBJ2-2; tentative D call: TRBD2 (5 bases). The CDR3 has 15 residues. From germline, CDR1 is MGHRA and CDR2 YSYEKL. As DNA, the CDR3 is TGCGCCAGCAGCAGAGGTGGCACTTACACCGGGGAGCTGCTTTTT. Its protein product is CASSRGGTYTGELLF.